This T cell receptor beta chain is from a study of blood T cell repertoires in COVID-19. As for the study in general: The samples span acute and convalescent COVID-19 from the United States, Italy and Spain.

Some clones are missing from TCRdb's copy, which holds only in-frame ones; the method was immunoSEQ multiplex PCR. The sample shows fewer than 85,000 clones, 90% of them seen only once. J was trimmed by 5 bases and V by 4 bases; bases with no gene match: 8. From germline, CDR1 is SGHTA and CDR2 FQGTGA. The CDR3 is 15 residues long. V usage is TRBV7-3 and J usage is TRBJ1-1, with 9 bases lining up with TRBD1. Material for sequencing was peripheral blood. This receptor was taken from a woman aged 50 to 65 in a cohort sampled during active COVID-19. This CDR3 reads CASSSTGGDLTEAFF. CDR3 sequence (DNA): TGTGCCAGCAGCTCCACAGGGGGCGATCTGACTGAAGCTTTCTTT.